This T cell receptor (beta chain) was sequenced during a study of control samples from healthy donors and cancer patients. The CDR3 is 17 amino acids. The V end was cut by 2 bases, the J end by 4 bases, with 18 bases between. CDR1 and CDR2 from the germline V gene are SGHNT and YYREEE (reference sequence). This clone has a handful of counts. The table came from immunoSEQ multiplex PCR; TCRdb's copy has only in-frame clones and leaves some out. The sample gives approximately 150,000 clones, about 91% of which show up once; approximately 3.2% is in the top ten. The chain has TRBV5-4 and TRBJ2-2; tentatively, D is TRBD2 (6 bases). The sequenced sample was blood. The TCR comes from a young man in good health. Written as DNA, the CDR3 is TGTGCCAGCAGCTTTTCTCGGCGGGGCCCGGGCACCGGGGAGCTGTTTTTT. It encodes CASSFSRRGPGTGELFF.